A selection of T cell receptor beta chains follows, all from one sample in a study of vaccination and CD4 T cells after COVID-19. A single record per CDR3 protein comes from TCRdb applying MiXCR to the PCR reads. The repertoire has more than 15,000 distinct CDR3 sequences, around 52% of them found once; the top ten carry 18%. What these receptors recognize is not known. Source: CD4+ T cells from blood, cultured in vitro, taken about 7 months after SARS-CoV-2 vaccination. These receptor sequences come from a human donor who had recovered from COVID-19. Both conserved end residues are part of each CDR3.

len: 12; j_gene: TRBJ1-6; v_gene: TRBV2; CDR3aa: CASSEMPSPLHF
len: 14; j_gene: TRBJ2-3; v_gene: TRBV20-1; CDR3aa: CSAPGLALTDTQYF
len: 13; j_gene: TRBJ1-5; v_gene: TRBV20-1; CDR3aa: CSARGNSNQPQHF
len: 14; j_gene: TRBJ2-5; v_gene: TRBV6-1; CDR3aa: CASSGTSGSETQYF
len: 13; j_gene: TRBJ2-7; v_gene: TRBV7-9; CDR3aa: CASSPRGWGEQYF
len: 16; j_gene: TRBJ2-3; v_gene: TRBV20-1; CDR3aa: CSAKPTSMGLTDTQYF
len: 13; j_gene: TRBJ2-5; v_gene: TRBV27; CDR3aa: CAPGAGIQETQYF
len: 14; j_gene: TRBJ1-6; v_gene: TRBV20-1; CDR3aa: CSAGDRVNNSPLHF
len: 12; j_gene: TRBJ1-1; v_gene: TRBV21-1; CDR3aa: CASSKLATEAFF
len: 11; j_gene: TRBJ2-7; v_gene: TRBV6-1; CDR3aa: CASQDGHEQYF
len: 13; j_gene: TRBJ2-5; v_gene: TRBV20-1; CDR3aa: CSGGDRGRETQYF
len: 14; j_gene: TRBJ2-3; v_gene: TRBV7-7; CDR3aa: CASSASGSTDTQYF
len: 14; j_gene: TRBJ1-2; v_gene: TRBV6-6; CDR3aa: CASSYSRGNYGHTF
len: 15; j_gene: TRBJ1-2; v_gene: TRBV6-5; CDR3aa: CASSYSGREGYGYTF
len: 15; j_gene: TRBJ1-6; v_gene: TRBV21-1; CDR3aa: CASSNRQGVNSPLHF
len: 16; j_gene: TRBJ2-5; v_gene: TRBV6-5; CDR3aa: CASSYSRASGQETQYF
len: 13; j_gene: TRBJ2-2; v_gene: TRBV7-3; CDR3aa: CASSSATAGELFF
len: 13; j_gene: TRBJ1-5; v_gene: TRBV2; CDR3aa: CASSLQGEQPQHF
len: 12; j_gene: TRBJ2-3; v_gene: TRBV20-1; CDR3aa: CSASTPTGPQYF
len: 14; j_gene: TRBJ2-7; v_gene: TRBV27; CDR3aa: CASSLGQGSYEQYF
len: 14; j_gene: TRBJ1-5; v_gene: TRBV6-2/TRBV6-3; CDR3aa: CASRQGRAGQPQHF
len: 15; j_gene: TRBJ2-1; v_gene: TRBV20-1; CDR3aa: CSALPGRGAYNEQFF
len: 15; j_gene: TRBJ2-5; v_gene: TRBV15; CDR3aa: CATSRDLSNEETQYF
len: 13; j_gene: TRBJ1-1; v_gene: TRBV2; CDR3aa: CASTVGRDTEAFF
len: 12; j_gene: TRBJ2-5; v_gene: TRBV15; CDR3aa: CATSWGIETQYF
len: 13; j_gene: TRBJ2-7; v_gene: TRBV14; CDR3aa: CASSQSGALRQYF